Below, one T cell receptor (beta chain) is given with its context. From the RT-PCR reads, TCRdb called clonotypes with MiXCR, one entry per CDR3 protein. Of about 540,000 distinct CDR3 sequences in the sample, roughly a quarter were seen once. With V trimmed by 3 bases and J by 5 bases, 10 bases remained unmatched. CDR1 and CDR2 (germline): ENHRY, SYGVKD. This CDR3 is built from 16 residues. These data come from a study of response to subunit inactivated influenza vaccine. This same sample was also part of a study on T cells expressing NK-cell markers. This second study notes: 5'RACE template switching built TCR beta cDNA with unique molecular identifiers. The authors restricted sorting to alpha-beta TCR T cells with an anti-gamma-delta TCR antibody in several experiments. NKG2C+ dominant clonotypes from 5 to 7 donors made up roughly 1.0-8% of CD8+ T cells.

This receptor was obtained from a middle-aged man who received an inactivated influenza vaccine. V usage is TRBV10-3 and J usage is TRBJ2-3; 8 bases align to TRBD1. This sample comprised CD4+ T cells sorted from PBMCs, obtained less than 13 days after vaccination. The CDR3 region has the DNA TGTGCCATCAGTGACCTTGACAGGGGAAGTCGAGATACGCAGTATTTT. Amino acid sequence: CAISDLDRGSRDTQYF.